The 18 T cell receptor beta chains given below trace back to one sample, sequenced in a study of T cells in Graves' hyperthyroidism and ophthalmopathy (dated by TCRdb to the late 2010s). Library generation was performed with multiplex PCR. Instrument used: Illumina HiSeq 2000. TCR beta CDR3 regions were amplified from RNA transcripts. A first-round RT-PCR of the TCR CDR3 used the HTBI primer set with the Qiagen OneStep RT-PCR kit. TCRdb's own reprocessing of the public reads used fastp at Q25 and MiXCR and kept productive beta chains. Rows are combined by CDR3 protein, so each entry shows the most common genes and DNA. A total of roughly 330,000 distinct CDR3 sequences appear in this sample, roughly 15% of them only once. Clones ranked in the top ten supply around a third of the sample. The source material was blood. The source of these receptors is a man younger than 45 with Graves' hyperthyroidism.

This clonotype was seen many times. The chain recombines TRBV20-1 with TRBJ2-5; D remains unclear. CDR3 length: 13 residues. Germline V lookup: CDR1 DFQATT, CDR2 SNEGSKA (reference sequence). Trimming shortened V by 0 bases and J by 2 bases, and 7 bases separated the two germline ends. CDR3 bases: TGCAGTGCTAGAGATGTCAATCAAGAGACCCAGTACTTC. Encoded protein: CSARDVNQETQYF.

The sample holds a few counts of this clonotype. The rearrangement uses TRBV15 and TRBJ2-2, with TRBD2 as a possible D gene (5 bases). V lost 7 bases and J 6 bases, leaving 21 bases between the germline ends. Germline V gene sequence: CDR1 LNHNV, CDR2 YYDKDF (reference sequence). This CDR3 region has 16 residues. The CDR3 DNA is TGTGCCACCACCGGAGGTGGCCCGCACCTCTCCGGGGAGCTGTTTTTT. Protein: CATTGGGPHLSGELFF.

Many counts were recorded for this clonotype. This rearrangement joins TRBV2 to TRBJ1-4; TRBD1 matches at 7 bases. The CDR3 consists of 14 residues. V gave up 9 bases and J gave up 4 bases; unmatched junction bases: 8. The germline gives CDR1 SNHLY, CDR2 FYNNEI. CDR3 DNA: TGTGCCAGTAAGAGGGGGACAGTTAATGAAAAACTGTTTTTT. As protein: CASKRGTVNEKLFF.

This clonotype turned up a few times. The V gene is TRBV5-1, the J gene TRBJ1-1; D is possibly TRBD1 (6 bases). Trimming left V 2 bases short and J 1 base short, with 12 bases between. Germline V gene data show CDR1 as SGHRS and CDR2 as YFSETQ. The CDR3 consists of 15 residues. CDR3 nucleotides: TGCGCCAGCAGCTTAGCCGGGACAACGAACACTGAAGCTTTCTTT. Its translation: CASSLAGTTNTEAFF. The entire variable domain, with the rest obtained from reference TRBV5-1 and TRBJ1-1, is as follows: KAGVTQTPRYLIKTRGQQVTLSCSPISGHRSVSWYQQTPGQGLQFLFEYFSETQRNKGNFPGRFSGRQFSNSRSEMNVSTLELGDSALYLCASSLAGTTNTEAFFGQGTRLTVV.

The V and J genes are TRBV15 and TRBJ2-7, with TRBD2 identical over 9 bases. The CDR3 extends over 14 amino acids. Trimming cost V 5 bases and J 4 bases; bases outside gene matches: 6. In germline, CDR1 is LNHNV, CDR2 YYDKDF (reference sequence). CDR3 residues: CATSPVAGEYEQYF. The CDR3 bases are TGTGCCACCAGCCCGGTAGCGGGGGAGTACGAGCAGTACTTC. Based on the CDR3 plus reference TRBV15 and TRBJ2-7, the full variable domain is DAMVIQNPRYQVTQFGKPVTLSCSQTLNHNVMYWYQQKSSQAPKLLFHYYDKDFNNEADTPDNFQSRRPNTSFCFLDIRSPGLGDTAMYLCATSPVAGEYEQYFGPGTRLTVT.

The chain has TRBV20-1 and TRBJ2-4; the D call may be TRBD1 or TRBD2 (5 bases each). The length of the CDR3 is 14 residues. The V end was cut by 6 bases, the J end by 7 bases, with 19 bases between. Germline CDR1 and CDR2: DFQATT and SNEGSKA (reference sequence). The CDR3 nucleotides read TGCAGTGCCCCCGCCTGGGACCCCTGGAACATTCAGTACTTC. Translated, it gives CSAPAWDPWNIQYF.

This clonotype was observed at least ten times. The chain carries TRBV12-3 or TRBV12-4 and TRBJ1-1; D gene uncertain. This CDR3 has 15 residues. V was clipped by 7 bases and J by 2 bases, with 17 bases between them. The CDR3 protein is CASNSYKTANTEAFF. The CDR3, as DNA: TGTGCCAGCAACAGCTACAAGACCGCCAACACTGAAGCTTTCTTT.

This clonotype was seen a few times. This sequence joins TRBV7-9 and TRBJ2-5; D gene unclear. The germline CDR1 and CDR2 sequences are SEHNR and FQNEAQ (reference sequence). This CDR3 has 15 amino acids. The V and J ends lost 4 bases and 1 base respectively, with 13 bases between them. The CDR3 sequence: CASSSPWVPQETQYF. CDR3 in DNA: TGTGCCAGCAGCTCCCCCTGGGTACCCCAAGAGACCCAGTACTTC.

This clonotype was counted many times. The rearrangement joins TRBV2 to TRBJ2-7; D ambiguous. Trimming cost V 3 bases and J 3 bases, with 3 bases left between them. This CDR3 is 11 amino acids long. The V gene's germline CDR1 is SNHLY and CDR2 FYNNEI. The CDR3 sequence: CASSEIYEQYF. CDR3 nucleotides: TGTGCCAGCAGTGAGATCTACGAGCAGTACTTC.

This chain links TRBV19 with TRBJ2-2; 10 nucleotides align to TRBD1. Germline V gives CDR1 LNHDA, CDR2 SQIVND (reference sequence). V gave up 4 bases and J gave up 1 base; unmatched junction bases: 3. The CDR3 sequence is 16 residues long. The CDR3 sequence: CASSTRTGGNTGELFF. Here the CDR3 DNA reads TGTGCCAGTAGTACCCGGACAGGGGGGAACACCGGGGAGCTGTTTTTT.

This clonotype appeared a few times. The gene calls are TRBV29-1 and TRBJ2-7; TRBD1 might be the D (6 bases). V lost 6 bases and J 1 base, leaving 16 bases between the germline ends. Germline V gives CDR1 SQVTM, CDR2 ANQGSEA. The length of the CDR3 is 14 residues. CDR3 nucleotides: TGCAGCGTGGCCCAGGGGACGGAATCCTACGAGCAGTACTTC. Translating it yields CSVAQGTESYEQYF.

In this sample, this clonotype turned up many times. The chain is built from TRBV11-2 and TRBJ2-7; 10 bases are a match to TRBD2. This CDR3 spans 17 amino acids. Per the germline V gene, CDR1 is SGHAT and CDR2 is FQNNGV. The ends lost 2 bases at V and 1 base at J; junction bases unmatched: 8. CDR3: CASSLIRGAGGSYEQYF. The CDR3 DNA sequence: TGTGCCAGCAGCTTAATTCGGGGAGCGGGAGGGTCCTACGAGCAGTACTTC.

This clonotype has ten or more counts. The V call is TRBV11-2, the J call TRBJ2-1; D remains unclear. Trimming took 8 bases from V and 7 from J, leaving 9 bases between them. The CDR3 totals 11 residues. Germline CDR1 reads SGHAT; CDR2 reads FQNNGV. The DNA for the CDR3 is TGTGCCAGCGCAGAAAGGAATGAGCAGTTCTTC. Encoded protein: CASAERNEQFF.

The chain combines TRBV12-3 or TRBV12-4 with TRBJ2-7; D gene uncertain. V was shortened by 5 bases and J by 3 bases, with 11 bases between the two germline ends. The CDR3 runs to 13 residues. The CDR3 region has the DNA TGTGCCAGCAGTGGGGAAAAAATCTACGAGCAGTACTTC. It specifies CASSGEKIYEQYF.

V and J are TRBV24-1 and TRBJ2-6, with a possible D match to TRBD2 (6 bases). Germline V gene data show CDR1 as KGHDR and CDR2 as SFDVKD. This CDR3 region has 16 residues. V was clipped by 3 bases and J by 1 base, with 9 bases between them. CDR3 DNA: TGTGCCACCAGTGATCCGGGGGTATCTGGGGCCAACGTCCTGACTTTC. It yields the protein CATSDPGVSGANVLTF.

This sequence joins TRBV12-5 and TRBJ2-7; unclear D gene. V gave up 5 bases and J gave up 4 bases, with 6 bases separating them. Germline CDR1 and CDR2: LGHNT and FRNRAP. There are 11 residues in the CDR3. The DNA for the CDR3 is TGTGCTAGTGGTCCGTATTACGAGCAGTACTTC. It specifies CASGPYYEQYF. The complete variable domain, with remaining parts taken from reference TRBV12-5 and TRBJ2-7, reads DARVTQTPRHKVTEMGQEVTMRCQPILGHNTVFWYRQTMMQGLELLAYFRNRAPLDDSGMPKDRFSAEMPDATLATLKIQPSEPRDSAVYFCASGPYYEQYFGPGTRLTVT.

This clonotype was counted many times. The genes are TRBV18 and TRBJ2-2, with 7 bases fitting TRBD1. Germline values: CDR1 KGHSH, CDR2 LQKENI. With V trimmed by 6 bases and J by 3 bases, 7 bases remained unmatched. The CDR3 extends over 15 amino acids. CDR3: CASSAGTADTGELFF. The DNA of the CDR3 is TGTGCCAGCTCGGCCGGGACAGCGGACACCGGGGAGCTGTTTTTT.

This clonotype was found a few times. This sequence joins TRBV12-3 or TRBV12-4 and TRBJ1-3; D unclear. Trimming removed 10 bases at V and 3 bases at J, with 13 bases between. This CDR3 is 13 amino acids long. The CDR3 coding sequence is TGTGCCACGCACGGCGGGGTTGGAAACACCATATATTTT. Its translation is CATHGGVGNTIYF.